The entry below gives a single TCR beta chain sequence along with its context. Its antigen is not known. In germline, CDR1 is MNHNS, CDR2 SASEGT. V gave up 2 bases and J gave up 7 bases, with 14 bases separating them. The CDR3 loop spans 14 amino acids. Time point of the sample: cycle 4 day 1 (C4D1), after 5 to 7 weeks of nivolumab. In every patient, relapse followed autologous stem cell transplantation, while exposure to brentuximab vedotin differed. Method: immunoSEQ multiplex PCR; TCRdb's copy keeps in-frame clones and lacks some. This table holds 45,000 or so clones, roughly 73% found once. This sample was taken from a study of PD-1 blockade in classical Hodgkin lymphoma. Whole-study findings and limits: Complete responders had baseline diversity similar to newly diagnosed patients.

The source was peripheral blood mononuclear cells (PBMCs), collected before the fourth cycle of nivolumab. This sequence joins TRBV6-1 and TRBJ1-2; D gene uncertain. This receptor was identified in a human donor with classical Hodgkin lymphoma. DNA for the CDR3: TGTGCCAGCAGTGAAAGCTTTGGGGTATTTGGCTACACCTTC. Translation: CASSESFGVFGYTF.